The TCR beta chain described here comes from a study of shared clonotypes between healthy human individuals (TCRdb year 2020). Study-wide context: A couple of women and a few men aged 18 to 49 years were included in the cohort. Per donor, three plates each were used for CD4 naive and CD4 memory, two for CD8 naive, and one for CD8 memory. Blood TCR repertoires of a handful of healthy adults were deeply sequenced to estimate repertoire size and the extent of clonotype sharing between individuals. Different laboratories and diverse techniques were used to prepare libraries and sequence TCR repertoires, to increase sequencing depth and limit assay-specific biases. Per donor, leukapheresis produced somewhere between about 0.94 and 9.5 billion PBMCs. The research as a whole found: The small number of donors limited the genetic and exposure-history diversity represented. Incomplete sequencing was indicated by rarefaction of sorted-subset datasets, despite the large sequencing depth. About 5% of naive CD4, 3.5% of naive CD8, 2% to 2.5% of memory CD4, and more than 0.35% of memory CD8 clonotypes were shared across several donors. Pairwise subsampling led to the expectation that sequencing depth would affect the degree of clonotype sharing among donors. Sampling was restricted to blood, and TCR repertoires in tissue are likely to differ from TCR repertoires in blood. Larger estimated clonotype richness was generally found for naive subsets than for memory subsets. Compared with non-shared clonotypes, clonotypes shared by all four sorted-subset donors had higher generation probabilities.

TCR CDR3 regions were amplified from genomic DNA by multiplex PCR using the deep immunoSEQ assay. Genomic DNA extracted from each cell subset was distributed evenly over all wells of several immunoSEQ 96-well plates, and each plate served as one replicate. For sorted subsets, roughly 200 ng of genomic DNA, equivalent to around 29,000 T cell genomes, went into each replicate PCR. Purified libraries were quantified with a Qubit 3.0 fluorometer, sized on a Bioanalyzer 2100, and re-quantified with the KAPA Library Quantification kit. Every immunoSEQ 96-well plate was sequenced on a separate single-read 150-cycle Illumina NextSeq 550 flow cell. As for how the authors treated the data: Because the immunoSEQ output held only junctional sequences and lacked quality scores, the filtering could not match the filtering applied to full-length reads. To assign V/J genes and CDR3, sequences were annotated against IMGT germline references using PyIR, a Python wrapper for IgBLAST v1.9. Reads were removed for weak V/J assignments (E-value above 1e-6), missing CDR3, stop codons, out-of-frame junctions, or ambiguous translated residues. V3J clonotypes were defined by identical inferred V gene, J gene, and CDR3 amino acid sequence. To compute the percentage overlap between repertoires, the number of shared unique clonotypes was divided by the size of the smaller repertoire. Repertoire richness was assessed with RTK rarefaction, the Chao1 estimator, and Recon v2.1 estimates of unobserved clonotypes. Generation probabilities for all TCRbeta clonotypes obtained by the gDNA method from a handful of donors were computed using OLGA. Not all clones reach the TCRdb copy of this immuneACCESS table, which keeps in-frame sequences only. Checked studies attribute under half of the gap to unresolved V genes and leave the rest unexplained. V, J and clone size are taken as reported in that table, and D and trimming were inferred from the DNA itself. For this sample the table gives roughly 300,000 clones, of which around 70% were detected only once. The ten top clones hold under 11% of the sample.

This clone has just one count. Its antigen target is currently unknown. There are no base qualities to consult, and no much larger clone falls within one base. The germline V gene (reference sequence) specifies LNHNV as CDR1 and YYDKDF as CDR2. The trim is 3 bases for V and 0 bases for J, with a gap of 6 bases between the germline ends. The CDR3 holds 13 amino acids from the cysteine to the phenylalanine. Here the CDR3 DNA is all that survives: 39 bases in frame from base 1. The donors were healthy, HIV-negative adults who had no recently reported acute infections or vaccinations. Every donor was a Caucasian adult living in Nashville, Tennessee, USA. CD4+ T cells were enriched by magnetic negative selection, after which naive cells were positively selected on CD45RA and the negative fraction was taken as the memory subset. Blood was collected by leukapheresis, and PBMCs were isolated by Ficoll-Histopaque density gradient centrifugation and then cryopreserved in liquid nitrogen vapor phase. Analytical flow cytometry was used to check the purity and quantity of each magnetically sorted T cell population. Genomic DNA was isolated from each sorted fraction and quantified by UV absorbance on a Nanodrop 2000c.

The origin of this receptor is a man aged 30 to 39 in good health. The specimen sequenced was memory CD4+ T cells sorted from blood. What the cell subset or site label conveys for this sample: CD45RA-negative fraction. This sequence uses TRBV15 and TRBJ2-7; possibly the D gene is TRBD1, per 5 matching bases. The DNA sequence is TGTGCCACCAGCAGGACAGCCTCCTACGAGCAGTACTTC. It codes for CATSRTASYEQYF. Supplemented by the reference TRBV15 and TRBJ2-7 proteins around the CDR3, the complete variable domain is DAMVIQNPRYQVTQFGKPVTLSCSQTLNHNVMYWYQQKSSQAPKLLFHYYDKDFNNEADTPDNFQSRRPNTSFCFLDIRSPGLGDTAMYLCATSRTASYEQYFGPGTRLTVT.